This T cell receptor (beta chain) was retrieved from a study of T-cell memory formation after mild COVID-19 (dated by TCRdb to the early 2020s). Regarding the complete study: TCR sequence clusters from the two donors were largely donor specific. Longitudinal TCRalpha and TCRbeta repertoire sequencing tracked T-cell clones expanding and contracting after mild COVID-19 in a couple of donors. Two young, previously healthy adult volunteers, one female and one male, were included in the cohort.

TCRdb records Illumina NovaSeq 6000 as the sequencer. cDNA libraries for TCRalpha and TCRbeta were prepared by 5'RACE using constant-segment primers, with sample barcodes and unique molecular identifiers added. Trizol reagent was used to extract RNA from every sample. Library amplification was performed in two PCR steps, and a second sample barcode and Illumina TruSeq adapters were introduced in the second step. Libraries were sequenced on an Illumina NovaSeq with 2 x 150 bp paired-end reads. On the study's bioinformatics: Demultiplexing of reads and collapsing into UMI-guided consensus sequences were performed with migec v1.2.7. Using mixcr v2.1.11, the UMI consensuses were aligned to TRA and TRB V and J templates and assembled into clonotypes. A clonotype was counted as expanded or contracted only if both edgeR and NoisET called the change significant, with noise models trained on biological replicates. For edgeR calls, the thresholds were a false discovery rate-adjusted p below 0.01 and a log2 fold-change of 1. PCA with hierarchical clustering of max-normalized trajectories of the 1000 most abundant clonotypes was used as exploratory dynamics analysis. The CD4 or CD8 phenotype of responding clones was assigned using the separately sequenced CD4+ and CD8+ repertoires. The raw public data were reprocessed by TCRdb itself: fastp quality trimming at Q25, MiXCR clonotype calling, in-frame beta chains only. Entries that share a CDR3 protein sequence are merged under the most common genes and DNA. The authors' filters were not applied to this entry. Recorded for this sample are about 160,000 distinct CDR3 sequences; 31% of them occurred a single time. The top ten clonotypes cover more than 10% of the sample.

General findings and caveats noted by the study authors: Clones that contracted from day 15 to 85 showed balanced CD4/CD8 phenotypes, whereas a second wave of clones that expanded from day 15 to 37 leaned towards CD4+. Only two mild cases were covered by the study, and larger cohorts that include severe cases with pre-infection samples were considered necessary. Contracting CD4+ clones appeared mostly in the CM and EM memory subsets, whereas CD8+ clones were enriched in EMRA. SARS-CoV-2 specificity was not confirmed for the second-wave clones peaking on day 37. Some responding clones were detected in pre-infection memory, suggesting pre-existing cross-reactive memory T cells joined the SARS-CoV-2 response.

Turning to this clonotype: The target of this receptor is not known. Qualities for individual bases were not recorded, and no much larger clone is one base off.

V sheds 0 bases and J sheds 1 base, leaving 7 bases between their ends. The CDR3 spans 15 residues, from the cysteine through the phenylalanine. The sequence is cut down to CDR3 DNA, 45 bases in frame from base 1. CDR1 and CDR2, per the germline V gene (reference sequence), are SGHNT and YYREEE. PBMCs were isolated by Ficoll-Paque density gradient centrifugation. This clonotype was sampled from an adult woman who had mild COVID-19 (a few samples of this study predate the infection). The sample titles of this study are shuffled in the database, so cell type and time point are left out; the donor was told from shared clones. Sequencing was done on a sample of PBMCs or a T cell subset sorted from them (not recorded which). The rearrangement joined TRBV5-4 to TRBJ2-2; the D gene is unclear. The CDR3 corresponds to CASSLGAQNTGELFF. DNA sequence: TGTGCCAGCAGCTTGGGGGCACAGAACACCGGGGAGCTGTTTTTT.